This section outlines one TCR beta chain sequence together with its context. This clonotype has at least ten counts. Its antigen target is currently unknown. It has no much larger one-base neighbor in the sample; base qualities were not kept. Measured from the cysteine to the phenylalanine, the CDR3 is 12 residues long. Only the CDR3 DNA is retained, 36 bases long and in frame from the first base. From the germline V gene, CDR1 is SNHLY and CDR2 is FYNNEI. Trimming takes 8 bases from V and 5 bases from J, and the germline ends sit 12 bases apart. Libraries were made using 5' RACE. Reads for this sample came from an Illumina HiSeq 2500. A second PCR of 7 to 11 cycles was run with a J-beta primer mix and a sample-barcoded 5' primer. A unique molecular identifier was introduced onto each TCR beta cDNA molecule by a template-switch 5' adaptor carrying 12 random nucleotides. Each sample yielded at least 2.5 million CDR3-containing paired-end reads. First-strand cDNA synthesis was performed from all RNA using the Mint cDNA synthesis kit, with priming by a TRBC-specific oligonucleotide. All cDNA was treated with uracil-DNA glycosylase and then went through a first 18-cycle PCR with the universal primers M1SS and BC2_uni_R. From the authors' description of their analysis: Normalization of each sample was performed by random selection of 1 million high-quality reads, each carrying a distinct molecular identifier. Reads sharing molecular identifiers were discarded rather than binned into consensus sequences. CDR3 identification, clonotype clustering and error correction used MiTCR with a Q25 quality threshold and the strictest error-elimination algorithm. Lower-bound total TCR beta diversity was estimated with a nonparametric unseen species model using Euler transformation. In-frame beta chains were kept once TCRdb had trimmed the public reads at Q25 with fastp and called clones with MiXCR. Rows matching on CDR3 protein sequence are summarized as one entry with the most common DNA and genes. TCRdb, rather than the study authors, made the V and J calls. Within this sample are more than 650,000 distinct CDR3 sequences, with 22% of them counted one time only. The ten largest account for about 22% of the sample.

Systemically healthy Caucasian individuals from Russia, some 36 in total and aged about 6 to 90 years, were included as donors. Each donor gave ten milliliters of peripheral blood, collected into EDTA-treated Vacutainer tubes. Ficoll-Paque density-gradient centrifugation was used to isolate PBMCs, with at least 6 million obtained per sample. Trizol reagent was used to extract total RNA from PBMCs, with at least 5.5 micrograms per sample. For every donor, flow cytometry on a PBMC aliquot measured the percentage of naive CD45RAhigh/CD27high T cells. This entry comes from a study of blood T cells in healthy people across ages (dated by TCRdb to between 2014 and 2016). For the study in its entirety: Template switching captured roughly one uniquely barcoded TCR beta cDNA molecule per two T cells in model experiments. To track age-related changes in TCR beta repertoire diversity, the study relied on deep sequencing normalized with unique cDNA molecular identifiers. Four age groups were formed from the donors: young (average 16 years), middle-aged (approximately 39), aged (under 70) and long-lived (approximately 80). To avoid experimental bias, donors of different ages were spread randomly across the sequencing lanes. For two donors (one aged 18 to 29 and one aged 80 or older), the study analyzed two additional independent replicas of 1 million unique cDNA reads from the same blood draw. Broader findings and caveats from the paper: Compared with the aged group, more naive CD4+ T cells, fewer expanded clones and increased TCR diversity were shown by the long-lived group, suggesting age selection. Observed TCR beta diversity correlated strongly with the percentage of naive T cells measured by flow cytometry. Estimates of total diversity from one million sequenced T cells were regarded as lower bounds and underestimates. Observed TCR beta diversity per million T cells fell roughly linearly with age, and a significant reduction was already apparent by age around 44. Conclusive comparison of naive and antigen-experienced compartments was prevented by the profiling of bulk unsorted PBMCs. Because donor CMV infection status was unknown, age-related changes in expanded clonotypes were potentially confounded.

Recombination joined TRBV2 with TRBJ1-2; no D gene call is confident. This sequence was found in a man aged 65 to 79 in good health. Sample: blood. The DNA is as follows: TGTGCCAGCCAGTCTCGTCGATATGGCTACACCTTC. Translated, this gives CASQSRRYGYTF. The entire variable domain, with the stretches around the CDR3 drawn from the reference TRBV2 and TRBJ1-2 proteins, is EPEVTQTPSHQVTQMGQEVILRCVPISNHLYFYWYRQILGQKVEFLVSFYNNEISEKSEIFDDQFSVERPDGSNFTLKIRSTKLEDSAMYFCASQSRRYGYTFGSGTRLTVV.